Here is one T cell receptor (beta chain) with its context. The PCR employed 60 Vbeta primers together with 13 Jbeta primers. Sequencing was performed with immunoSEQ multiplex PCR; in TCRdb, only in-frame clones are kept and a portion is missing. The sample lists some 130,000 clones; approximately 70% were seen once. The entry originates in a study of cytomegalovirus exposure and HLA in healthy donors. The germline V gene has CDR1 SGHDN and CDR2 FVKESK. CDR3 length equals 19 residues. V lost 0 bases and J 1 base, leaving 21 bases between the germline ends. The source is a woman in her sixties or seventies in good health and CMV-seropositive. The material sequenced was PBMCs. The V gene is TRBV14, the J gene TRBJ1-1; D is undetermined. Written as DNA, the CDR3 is TGTGCCAGCAGCCAAGACTATGATCTGCAGGAGGGCCCGAACACTGAAGCTTTCTTT. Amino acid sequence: CASSQDYDLQEGPNTEAFF.